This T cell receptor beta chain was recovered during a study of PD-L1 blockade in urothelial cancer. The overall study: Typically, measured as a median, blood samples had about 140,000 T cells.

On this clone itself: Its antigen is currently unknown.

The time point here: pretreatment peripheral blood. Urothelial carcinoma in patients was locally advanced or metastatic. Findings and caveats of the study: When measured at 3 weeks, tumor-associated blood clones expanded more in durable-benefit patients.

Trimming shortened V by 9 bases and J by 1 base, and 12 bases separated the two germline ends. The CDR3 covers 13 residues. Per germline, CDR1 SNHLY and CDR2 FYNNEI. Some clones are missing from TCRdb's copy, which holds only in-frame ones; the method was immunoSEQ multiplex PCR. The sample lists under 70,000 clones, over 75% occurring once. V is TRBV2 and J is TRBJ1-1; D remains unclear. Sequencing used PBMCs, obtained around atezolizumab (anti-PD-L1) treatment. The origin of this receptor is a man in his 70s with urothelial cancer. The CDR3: CARKAGRNTEAFF. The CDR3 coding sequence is TGTGCCAGAAAAGCCGGTAGGAACACTGAAGCTTTCTTT.